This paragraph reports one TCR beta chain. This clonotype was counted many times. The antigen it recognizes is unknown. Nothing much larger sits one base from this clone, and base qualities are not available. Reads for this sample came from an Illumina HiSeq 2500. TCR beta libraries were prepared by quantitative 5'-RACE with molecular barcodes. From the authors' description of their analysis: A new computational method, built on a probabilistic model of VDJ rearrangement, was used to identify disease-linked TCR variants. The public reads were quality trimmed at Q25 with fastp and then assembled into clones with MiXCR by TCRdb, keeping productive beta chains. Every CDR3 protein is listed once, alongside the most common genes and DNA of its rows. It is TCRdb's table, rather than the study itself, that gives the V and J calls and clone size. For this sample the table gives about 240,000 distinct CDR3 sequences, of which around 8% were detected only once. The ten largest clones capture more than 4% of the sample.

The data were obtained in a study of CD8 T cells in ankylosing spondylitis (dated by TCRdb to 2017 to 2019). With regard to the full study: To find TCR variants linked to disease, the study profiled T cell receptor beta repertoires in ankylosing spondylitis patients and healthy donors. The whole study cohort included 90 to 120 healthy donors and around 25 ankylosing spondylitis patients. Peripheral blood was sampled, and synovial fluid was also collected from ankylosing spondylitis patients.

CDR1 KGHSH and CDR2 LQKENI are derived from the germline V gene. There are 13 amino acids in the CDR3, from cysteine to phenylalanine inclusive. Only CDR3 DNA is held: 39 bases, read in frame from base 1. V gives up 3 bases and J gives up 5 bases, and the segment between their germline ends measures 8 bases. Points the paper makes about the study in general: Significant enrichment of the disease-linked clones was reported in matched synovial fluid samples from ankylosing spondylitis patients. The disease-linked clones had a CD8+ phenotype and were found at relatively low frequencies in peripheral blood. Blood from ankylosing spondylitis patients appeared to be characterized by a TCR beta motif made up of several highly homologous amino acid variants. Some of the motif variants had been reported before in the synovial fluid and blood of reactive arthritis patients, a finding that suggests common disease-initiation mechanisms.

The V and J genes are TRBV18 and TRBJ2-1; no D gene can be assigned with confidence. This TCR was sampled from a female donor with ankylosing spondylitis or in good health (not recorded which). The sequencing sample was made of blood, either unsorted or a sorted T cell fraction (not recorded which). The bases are TGTGCCAGCTCACCGCTGATGGACAATGAGCAGTTCTTC. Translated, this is CASSPLMDNEQFF.